This TCR beta chain was recovered during a study of blood T cell repertoires in COVID-19. Sequencing used immunoSEQ multiplex PCR; TCRdb keeps in-frame clones, though not all of them. The sample records about 40,000 clones, around three quarters being singletons. Germline CDR1 and CDR2: MNHEY and SMNVEV (reference sequence). V was clipped by 6 bases and J by 5 bases; unmatched bases: 5. The CDR3 runs 14 residues. Material for sequencing was peripheral blood. This chain links TRBV27 with TRBJ2-2; the match to TRBD2 covers 8 bases. The sequence was collected from a woman at least 80 years old with acute or convalescent COVID-19. The CDR3 loop is CASRGLGWTGELFF. For the CDR3, the DNA is TGTGCCAGCAGGGGACTAGGTTGGACCGGGGAGCTGTTTTTT.